One sample yielded the 30 T cell receptor beta chains listed below, sequenced in a study of blood T cells in healthy people across ages (dated by TCRdb to 2015 to 2017). The library came from 5' RACE. The instrument given in TCRdb is Illumina HiSeq 2500. A second about 7 to 11 cycle PCR used a sample-barcoded 5' primer and a J-beta primer mix. The public reads were reanalyzed by TCRdb: fastp trimming at Q25, MiXCR alignment, in-frame beta chains only. For every CDR3 protein sequence, its rows merge into one entry that carries the most common genes and DNA. The sample has about 1.5 million distinct CDR3 sequences on record, 35% to 45% of them singletons. 4% of the sample lies in the top ten. Sample: blood. These receptors were obtained from a woman under 30 in good health.

This clonotype was seen a few times. V gene TRBV12-3 or TRBV12-4 combines with J gene TRBJ2-1; no definite D call. CDR3 length: 13 residues. V lost 7 bases and J 4 bases, leaving 11 bases between the germline ends. The CDR3 is CASTLRSYNEQFF. CDR3 bases: TGTGCCAGCACCTTGCGTAGTTACAATGAGCAGTTCTTC.

The V and J genes are TRBV6-5 and TRBJ2-4; TRBD2 is a possible D gene (5 bases). The DNA matches TRBJ2-7 better at its end, which makes the J call doubtful. CDR3 length equals 17 residues. Germline assignment: CDR1 MNHEY and CDR2 SVGAGI. The DNA of the CDR3 is TGTGCCAGCAGTTACTCGATAGGTGAGGGATTCACCTACGAGCAGTACTTC. Its protein product is CASSYSIGEGFTYEQYF.

The chain employs TRBV27 and TRBJ2-1; D possibly matches TRBD1 or TRBD2 (5 bases each). The DNA end is a closer match to TRBJ2-7, so the J assignment may be wrong. This CDR3 is built from 14 residues. Looked up from germline, CDR1 is MNHEY and CDR2 is SMNVEV (reference sequence). The DNA of the CDR3 is TGTGCCAGCAGGTCTGGGGACGTCTACAATGAGCAGTACTTC. This encodes CASRSGDVYNEQYF.

The chain couples TRBV20-1 to TRBJ1-4; perhaps TRBD1 as D (6 bases). In germline, CDR1 is DFQATT, CDR2 SNEGSKA (reference sequence). V dropped 6 bases and J dropped 3 bases, with 17 bases sitting between them. The CDR3 spans 15 residues. CDR3 in amino acids: CSASHPGVANEKLFF. CDR3 coding DNA: TGCAGTGCCTCCCACCCAGGGGTGGCTAATGAAAAACTGTTTTTT.

This clonotype was found a few times. Mismatch with germline at one junction end may stem from a read error. V usage is TRBV7-7 and J usage is TRBJ2-3; 9 bases align to TRBD1. CDR3 length: 12 amino acids. The germline CDR1 and CDR2 sequences are SSHAT and FNYEAQ (reference sequence). CDR3 nucleotide sequence: TGTGCTAGCAGCTGGGGACAGGGCACGCAGTATTTT. Translation: CASSWGQGTQYF.

V usage is TRBV6-1 and J usage is TRBJ2-2; 12 bases fit TRBD2. Germline CDR1 is MNHNS and CDR2 is SASEGT. V lost 6 bases to trimming and J lost 5 bases; unmatched junction nucleotides: 10. The CDR3 runs 17 residues. The CDR3 is CASRETSGGVGTGELFF. CDR3 DNA: TGTGCCAGCAGGGAGACTAGCGGGGGAGTGGGGACCGGGGAGCTGTTTTTT.

The table lists this clonotype with a few counts. The V and J genes are TRBV3-1 and TRBJ2-1; TRBD2 matches 10 bases. Germline trimming cut 5 bases from V and 5 bases from J; bases unmatched to any gene: 6. There are 15 residues in the CDR3. Germline CDR1 reads LGHDT; CDR2 reads YNNKEL (reference sequence). CDR3 coding DNA: TGTGCCAGCAGCTCCAGCGGGGGGGCCCACAATGAGCAGTTCTTC. It yields the protein CASSSSGGAHNEQFF.

V and J are TRBV6-5 and TRBJ2-1; D possibly corresponds to TRBD1 (5 bases). V lost 0 bases and J lost 4, with 19 bases in between. CDR1 MNHEY and CDR2 SVGAGI come from the germline V gene. The CDR3 has 18 residues. The CDR3 DNA is TGTGCCAGCAGTTACTCGGGTTGGGGCTTGTCCCTTTACAATGAGCAGTTCTTC. The encoded protein is CASSYSGWGLSLYNEQFF.

This clonotype was seen once. A single base separates this from a much larger clone, so it may be a read error. This sequence joins TRBV9 and TRBJ2-7; TRBD2 aligns across 11 bases. The CDR3 sequence is 14 residues long. Germline CDR1 SGDLS, CDR2 YYNGEE. The J segment lost 7 bases and the V segment lost 0 bases, leaving 3 bases of the junction unmatched. The DNA of the CDR3 is TGTGCCAGCAGCGTAGGGACTAGCGGGCTTGAGCAGTACTTC. The encoded protein is CASSVGTSGLEQYF.

This clonotype has a handful of counts. The chain employs TRBV20-1 and TRBJ2-7; 8 bases line up with TRBD1. The germline V gene has CDR1 DFQATT and CDR2 SNEGSKA (reference sequence). This CDR3 contains 13 residues. Trimming removed 5 bases from V and 5 bases from J; junction bases left unmatched: 8. Here the CDR3 reads CSAEGQGGHEQYF. CDR3 DNA sequence: TGCAGTGCTGAAGGACAGGGAGGTCACGAGCAGTACTTC.

The chain combines TRBV6-5 with TRBJ1-2, with D unresolved. The germline V gene has CDR1 MNHEY and CDR2 SVGAGI. The V end lost 6 bases, the J end lost 6 bases, and 14 bases lay between the germline ends. The CDR3 loop spans 13 amino acids. This CDR3 reads CASSPGHGDGYTF. CDR3 coding DNA: TGTGCCAGCAGCCCGGGCCATGGTGATGGCTACACCTTC.

This clonotype appeared a few times. V and J are TRBV4-3 and TRBJ2-4; no firm D call. V shed 0 bases and J shed 6 bases, with 6 bases lying between them. Germline V gives CDR1 LGHNA, CDR2 YSLEER. The CDR3 runs to 13 residues. Here the CDR3 reads CASSQDTVNIQYF. The CDR3 bases are TGCGCCAGCAGCCAAGATACCGTAAACATTCAGTACTTC.

In its sample, this clonotype was seen a few times. The chain links TRBV3-1 to TRBJ2-4; D unclear. The J call may be in error: the DNA end matches TRBJ2-7 better. This CDR3 has 15 amino acids. The germline V gene has CDR1 LGHDT and CDR2 YNNKEL (reference sequence). CDR3 in DNA: TGTGCCAGCAGCCAAGATACAAGAGAACCCTACGAGCAGTACTTC. It specifies CASSQDTREPYEQYF.

A word on this clonotype: One junction end does not reproduce the germline sequence, and a read error may be involved. This chain joins TRBV7-7 and TRBJ2-5; perhaps D is TRBD1 or TRBD2 (5 bases each). Germline V gene data show CDR1 as SSHAT and CDR2 as FNYEAQ (reference sequence). The CDR3 has 15 residues. The CDR3 DNA sequence: TGTGCTAGCAGCTTAGGACTGTCAAGGGGCGAGACCCAGTACTTC. Residues: CASSLGLSRGETQYF. Drawing the rest from reference TRBV7-7 and TRBJ2-5, the complete variable domain is GAGVSQSPRYKVTKRGQDVTLRCDPISSHATLYWYQQALGQGPEFLTYFNYEAQPDKSGLPSDRFSAERPEGSISTLTIQRTEQRDSAMYRCASSLGLSRGETQYFGPGTRLLVL.

The rearrangement links TRBV12-3 or TRBV12-4 to TRBJ1-1, with D possibly matching TRBD1 (5 bases). The CDR3 runs 14 residues. V was clipped by 6 bases and J by 7 bases, with 18 bases between them. The CDR3 here is CASSPTALLVEAFF. CDR3 in DNA: TGTGCCAGCAGCCCGACAGCCCTCCTGGTTGAAGCTTTCTTT.

This rearrangement joins TRBV27 to TRBJ1-6; unclear D gene. Germline-derived CDR1 and CDR2 are MNHEY and SMNVEV (reference sequence). The CDR3 loop spans 15 amino acids. V lost 5 bases and J lost 5, with 13 bases in between. The CDR3 region is CASSPWKGDNSPLHF. In DNA form, the CDR3 reads TGTGCCAGCAGTCCCTGGAAGGGCGATAATTCACCCCTCCACTTT.

This clonotype came up a few times. The chain carries TRBV7-2 and TRBJ1-5, with D possibly being TRBD1 (5 bases). Trimming pared 3 bases from V and 2 bases from J, leaving 11 bases between. Germline-derived CDR1 and CDR2 are SGHTA and FQGNSA. The length of the CDR3 is 15 residues. The CDR3 DNA reads TGTGCCAGCAGCTTTTGGGGGAGAGGCAATCAGCCCCAGCATTTT. Protein: CASSFWGRGNQPQHF.

The chain uses TRBV15 and TRBJ1-6, with 9 bases aligning to TRBD1. The germline gives CDR1 LNHNV, CDR2 YYDKDF (reference sequence). The CDR3 is 14 amino acids. The ends lost 6 bases at V and 10 bases at J; junction bases unmatched: 7. The CDR3 here is CATRRDREGSPLHF. The CDR3 nucleotides are TGTGCCACCAGACGGGACAGGGAAGGGTCACCCCTCCACTTT.

V gene TRBV5-1 combines with J gene TRBJ2-1; 9 positions match TRBD1. The V segment lost 3 bases and the J segment 10 bases; nucleotides outside the gene matches: 8. The CDR3 extends over 14 amino acids. Germline V CDR1 and CDR2: SGHRS, YFSETQ. The CDR3 sequence: CASSSRTGDQEQFF. The CDR3 DNA is TGCGCCAGCAGCTCCAGGACAGGGGACCAGGAGCAGTTCTTC.

V gene TRBV20-1 combines with J gene TRBJ1-6; the match to TRBD1 covers 7 bases. Looked up from germline, CDR1 is DFQATT and CDR2 is SNEGSKA (reference sequence). This CDR3 region has 16 residues. The V gene end was trimmed by 5 bases and the J gene end by 7 bases; junction bases not matched to a gene: 14. The CDR3 sequence is CSAAENTGTANSPLHF. The CDR3, as DNA: TGCAGTGCTGCCGAAAATACCGGGACAGCAAATTCACCCCTCCACTTT.

In DNA, the CDR3 is TGTGCCACCAGCAGCCCCGGACGAAGCTCTGGAAACACCATATATTTT. Translated, it gives CATSSPGRSSGNTIYF. The chain has TRBV15 and TRBJ1-3, with D uncertain. Deletions cut 3 bases from V and 0 bases from J, with 12 bases between. Germline lookup yields CDR1 LNHNV and CDR2 YYDKDF (reference sequence). The CDR3 extends over 16 amino acids.

Many counts were recorded for this clonotype. V gene TRBV7-2 combines with J gene TRBJ1-1; TRBD1 aligns across 8 bases. With V trimmed by 3 bases and J by 0 bases, 0 bases remained unmatched. This CDR3 is built from 14 residues. Germline loops: CDR1 SGHTA, CDR2 FQGNSA. Here the CDR3 DNA reads TGTGCCAGCAGCTTGACAGGGGTGAACACTGAAGCTTTCTTT. It codes for CASSLTGVNTEAFF.

The J gene is TRBJ2-1, the V gene TRBV7-6; D is possibly TRBD1 (6 bases). Near its end, the DNA agrees better with TRBJ2-7, so the J call may be wrong. This CDR3 is 15 amino acids long. The germline CDR1 and CDR2 sequences are SGHVS and FNYEAQ. Written as DNA, the CDR3 is TGTGCCAGCAGCTTAAAGCAGGGGACCTACAATGAGCAGTACTTC. It yields the protein CASSLKQGTYNEQYF.

The rearrangement uses TRBV18 and TRBJ2-1; D gene ambiguous. Germline assignment: CDR1 KGHSH and CDR2 LQKENI. This CDR3 has 16 residues. The V end was cut by 0 bases, the J end by 0 bases, with 9 bases between. The CDR3 DNA is TGTGCCAGCTCACCACCTAAGCAGAGCTCCTACAATGAGCAGTTCTTC. Amino acid sequence: CASSPPKQSSYNEQFF.

At least ten counts were recorded for this clonotype. CDR3 in DNA: TGTGCCAGCAGCACCGGGACTAGTGGGCGCAATGAGCAGTTCTTC. Translated: CASSTGTSGRNEQFF. The rearrangement uses TRBV27 and TRBJ2-1, with 8 bases matching TRBD2. Germline V lookup: CDR1 MNHEY, CDR2 SMNVEV (reference sequence). V was pared by 6 bases and J by 6 bases, with 10 bases of the junction left unmatched. The CDR3 has 15 residues.

A single count supports this clonotype. This chain connects TRBV27 to TRBJ2-6; D gene unclear. The V end lost 4 bases, the J end lost 7 bases, and 11 bases lay between the germline ends. The germline CDR1 and CDR2 sequences are MNHEY and SMNVEV (reference sequence). The CDR3 has 14 amino acids. This CDR3 reads CASSSQNGANVLTF. DNA of the CDR3: TGTGCCAGCAGTTCACAGAACGGAGCCAACGTCCTGACTTTC.

The chain uses TRBV12-5 and TRBJ2-1; no clear D gene. Germline loops: CDR1 LGHNT, CDR2 FRNRAP. V lost 1 base and J lost 14, with 12 bases in between. CDR3 length: 12 residues. DNA for the CDR3: TGTGCTAGTGGTTTGGGGGGTGACAAAAAGTTCTTC. This sequence encodes CASGLGGDKKFF.

On this clonotype: The junction departs from the called germline gene at one end, perhaps through a read error. The CDR3 DNA sequence: TGTGCCTGCAGTGACGGGACAGGCTATGGCTACACCTTC. Its translation: CACSDGTGYGYTF. This sequence joins TRBV2 and TRBJ1-2; TRBD1 matches at 8 bases. There are 13 residues in the CDR3. CDR1 is SNHLY and CDR2 is FYNNEI in the germline V gene.

The CDR3 region has the DNA TGCGCCAGCAGCCTCTACGGGGTTCCCTACAATGAGCAGTACTTC. It yields the protein CASSLYGVPYNEQYF. The chain recombines TRBV4-1 with TRBJ2-7; possibly TRBD2 for D (5 bases). Germline loops: CDR1 MGHRA, CDR2 YSYEKL. The CDR3 covers 15 residues. V lost 4 bases, J lost 7 bases, and 20 bases lay in between.

This clonotype was detected a few times. This chain connects TRBV6-5 to TRBJ2-7; the D gene is possibly TRBD2 (5 bases). In germline, CDR1 is MNHEY, CDR2 SVGAGI. This CDR3 has 13 amino acids. The V end was cut by 0 bases, the J end by 6 bases, with 9 bases between. DNA for the CDR3: TGTGCCAGCAGTTACTCCGGGGTAGTCGAGCAGTACTTC. Translated, it gives CASSYSGVVEQYF.